These T cell receptor beta chains were read from a single sample in a study of neurological immune-mediated disorders. One entry per CDR3 protein results from TCRdb running MiXCR on the 5' RACE reads. The sample holds 45,000 to 55,000 distinct CDR3 sequences, 5.8% seen once. Sequenced sample: CD4+ T cells from blood. All receptors come from a woman younger than 35 with multiple sclerosis. CDR3s include the opening cysteine and the closing phenylalanine or tryptophan. Fields, in order: clone size, D gene, J gene, V gene, CDR3 protein, CDR3 DNA. A D gene is named only where the DNA matches it firmly. Clone size is given for some rows only: seen once, a few or many times, or a class if the clone is expanded.

many NA TRBJ1-2 TRBV20-1 CSARAGKGYTF TGCAGTGCTAGAGCAGGCAAAGGCTACACCTTC
many TRBD1 TRBJ1-2 TRBV5-1 CASSAVLRDRDTYTF TGCGCCAGCAGCGCAGTCCTCCGGGACAGGGATACCTACACCTTC
many TRBD2 TRBJ2-5 TRBV7-2 CASSLNLAGRETQYF TGTGCCAGCAGCCTAAATCTAGCGGGAAGAGAGACCCAGTACTTC
many NA TRBJ2-7 TRBV7-7 CASSLAAAAASEQYF TGTGCTAGCAGCCTCGCGGCGGCCGCTGCTAGTGAGCAGTACTTC
many NA TRBJ2-2 TRBV9 CASSVAGYGKELFF TGTGCCAGCAGCGTAGCCGGCTACGGGAAGGAGCTGTTTTTT
NA NA TRBJ2-5 TRBV27 CASPQETQYF TGTGCCAGTCCTCAAGAGACCCAGTACTTC
many NA TRBJ1-2 TRBV4-2 CASSQASGQAYGYTF TGTGCCAGCAGCCAAGCCTCGGGTCAGGCGTATGGCTACACCTTC
many NA TRBJ1-1 TRBV5-1 CASSLGGLTEAFF TGCGCCAGCAGCTTGGGCGGGCTTACTGAAGCTTTCTTT
many TRBD1 TRBJ2-5 TRBV7-6 CASSFPGGQETQYF TGTGCCAGCAGCTTCCCAGGGGGCCAAGAGACCCAGTACTTC
many TRBD1 TRBJ1-2 TRBV6-5 CASNPARNRGYGYTF TGTGCCAGCAATCCAGCCCGAAACAGGGGGTATGGCTACACCTTC
many NA TRBJ1-2 TRBV3-1 CASSQDRRGRGYTF TGTGCCAGCAGCCAAGATCGTCGAGGTAGGGGCTACACCTTC
many NA TRBJ1-2 TRBV5-1 CASSFGGDYGYTF TGCGCCAGCAGCTTTGGGGGGGACTATGGCTACACCTTC
many TRBD2 TRBJ2-5 TRBV20-1 CSARDPTSGKETQYF TGCAGTGCTAGAGATCCGACTAGCGGTAAAGAGACCCAGTACTTC
many TRBD1 TRBJ1-2 TRBV10-3 CAISESGTVNYYGYTF TGTGCCATCAGTGAGTCCGGGACAGTTAACTACTATGGCTACACCTTC
many NA TRBJ1-5 TRBV7-2 CASSLRWERGNQPQHF TGTGCCAGCAGCTTACGGTGGGAAAGAGGAAATCAGCCCCAGCATTTT
once NA TRBJ1-1 TRBV12-3/TRBV12-4 CASSLVGVAEAFF TGTGCCAGCAGTTTAGTGGGCGTCGCTGAAGCTTTCTTT
NA TRBD1 TRBJ1-1 TRBV30 CAWSLGTENTEAFF TGTGCCTGGAGTCTAGGGACAGAGAACACTGAAGCTTTCTTT
many TRBD1 TRBJ1-2 TRBV5-1 CASSEGQGNYGYTF TGCGCCAGCAGCGAGGGACAGGGGAACTATGGCTACACCTTC
many TRBD2 TRBJ2-3 TRBV10-3 CASLRTSGRVGTDTQYF TGTGCCAGCCTCAGGACTAGCGGGAGAGTTGGCACAGATACGCAGTATTTT
many NA TRBJ1-3 TRBV7-6 CASSSPSGGTGNTIYF TGTGCCAGCAGCTCCCCTTCCGGAGGGACTGGAAACACCATATATTTT
NA TRBD2 TRBJ2-5 TRBV7-2 CASSSQRGSETQYF TGTGCCAGCAGCTCCCAGCGGGGGAGTGAGACCCAGTACTTC
few NA TRBJ2-3 TRBV29-1 CSVGGGGTDTQYF TGCAGCGTTGGAGGGGGTGGTACAGATACGCAGTATTTT
many TRBD2 TRBJ2-4 TRBV29-1 CSVGGLAGGPRNIQYF TGCAGCGTTGGGGGCCTAGCGGGAGGCCCCCGGAACATTCAGTACTTC
many NA TRBJ1-1 TRBV6-5 CGSHSWENTEAFF TGTGGATCACATAGTTGGGAGAACACTGAAGCTTTCTTT
many NA TRBJ2-1 TRBV5-1 CASSLDTAYFGEQFF TGCGCCAGCAGCTTGGACACGGCTTATTTTGGTGAGCAGTTCTTC
many NA TRBJ2-2 TRBV6-6 CASSYAVGELFF TGTGCCAGCAGTTACGCAGTCGGGGAGCTGTTTTTT
many NA TRBJ2-5 TRBV12-3/TRBV12-4 CASSLSGEAQETQYF TGTGCCAGCAGTTTATCCGGGGAAGCCCAAGAGACCCAGTACTTC
NA NA TRBJ1-1 TRBV28 CASSLLFRGRTEAFF TGTGCCAGCAGTTTATTATTCCGGGGAAGGACTGAAGCTTTCTTT
many NA TRBJ1-6 TRBV5-5 CASSPGDRFNSPLHF TGTGCCAGCAGCCCAGGCGACAGATTTAATTCACCCCTCCACTTT
many NA TRBJ1-6 TRBV7-2 CASSFQNFNSPLHF TGTGCCAGCAGCTTCCAAAATTTTAATTCACCCCTCCACTTT
many NA TRBJ2-3 TRBV3-1 CASSLFRTSTDTQYF TGTGCCAGCAGCCTTTTCAGGACGTCCACAGATACGCAGTATTTT
many NA TRBJ2-3 TRBV5-1 CASSLIGDTQYF TGCGCCAGCAGCCTGATTGGGGATACGCAGTATTTT
many TRBD1 TRBJ1-5 TRBV20-1 CSARDTGTVFYSNQPQHF TGCAGTGCTAGAGATACGGGGACAGTTTTTTATAGCAATCAGCCCCAGCATTTT
NA NA TRBJ2-5 TRBV3-1 CASSRRNTLRLDKETQYF TGTGCCAGCAGCCGCAGGAATACCCTCCGCCTAGATAAGGAGACCCAGTACTTC
many NA TRBJ2-1 TRBV12-3/TRBV12-4 CASSLRGGRNEQFF TGTGCCAGCAGTTTAAGGGGGGGCAGAAATGAGCAGTTCTTC
many NA TRBJ1-1 TRBV18 CASSPPGPITEAFF TGTGCCAGCTCACCCCCGGGACCCATCACTGAAGCTTTCTTT
many NA TRBJ2-1 TRBV20-1 CSAMTRDARRYNEQFF TGCAGTGCTATGACTCGGGACGCGAGAAGGTACAATGAGCAGTTCTTC
many TRBD2 TRBJ2-5 TRBV20-1 CSASGGGETQYF TGCAGTGCTAGTGGGGGGGGGGAGACCCAGTACTTC
many NA TRBJ1-1 TRBV2 CASSTRRVWMNTEAFF TGTGCCTCCAGCACCCGCAGGGTCTGGATGAACACTGAAGCTTTCTTT
NA TRBD2 TRBJ2-3 TRBV30 CAWSVDGVTAGAGDTQYF TGTGCCTGGAGTGTAGACGGTGTTACGGCGGGAGCGGGGGATACGCAGTATTTT
NA NA TRBJ1-5 TRBV30 CAWSVWTNRERQPQHF TGTGCCTGGAGTGTATGGACTAACAGGGAAAGGCAGCCCCAGCATTTT
many NA TRBJ2-1 TRBV10-3 CAISGSGDNEQFF TGTGCCATCAGTGGGTCGGGGGACAATGAGCAGTTCTTC
NA TRBD2 TRBJ2-2 TRBV30 CAWGPPGGSTGELFF TGTGCCTGGGGCCCCCCGGGAGGTAGCACCGGGGAGCTGTTTTTT
many TRBD2 TRBJ2-7 TRBV20-1 CSARPWGGGSSYEQYF TGCAGTGCTAGACCCTGGGGCGGGGGGAGCTCCTACGAGCAGTACTTC
many TRBD2 TRBJ2-1 TRBV3-1 CASSQDLAGDDEQFF TGTGCCAGCAGCCAAGATTTGGCGGGAGATGATGAGCAGTTCTTC